In its sample, the clone carrying this T cell receptor beta chain was seen a few times. Its antigen remains unknown. This entry is derived from a study of regulatory T cells in long-lasting Graves disease. Library construction for TCR beta used iRepertoire HTBI primers and Arm-PCR of CDR3 regions. TCRdb processed the multiplex PCR reads anew with MiXCR; each CDR3 protein has one entry. The sample contains around 400,000 distinct CDR3 sequences, 15% of which appear only once. V shed 5 bases, J shed 5 bases, and the junction held 7 bases outside the gene matches. The CDR3 length is 15 residues. Germline V gene sequence: CDR1 MDHEN, CDR2 SYDVKM. Time point reported: newly diagnosed GD, antithyroid drugs for less than 3 months. PBMC-extracted RNA yielded the TCR library. Study conclusions and caveats: Persistent patients shared more public clonotypes (2,741) than newly diagnosed patients (roughly 960). Preferential use of TRBV28, TRBJ1-2 and TRBJ2-5 was seen in persistent disease. Persistent Graves' patients possessed reduced TCR diversity relative to recently diagnosed ones.

The sample also formed part of further work on T cells in Graves' hyperthyroidism and ophthalmopathy.

The chain carries TRBV28 and TRBJ2-3, with TRBD2 identical over 10 bases. This specimen consisted of peripheral blood mononuclear cells (PBMCs), obtained at new diagnosis, from a patient treated with antithyroid drugs. This TCR was recovered from a woman aged 40 to 50 with Graves disease. CDR3 amino acids: CASSTASGREDTQYF. DNA of the CDR3: TGTGCCAGCAGTACCGCTAGCGGGAGAGAAGATACGCAGTATTTT.